The 2 T cell receptor beta chains given below trace back to one sample, sequenced in a study of graft-versus-host responses after intestinal transplantation. Profiled with immunoSEQ multiplex PCR; TCRdb holds only in-frame clones, not every one. This table holds about 19,000 clones, 82% found once. The sample in question was PBMCs, obtained 14 days after transplant. The receptors were gathered from a human patient who received an intestinal transplant, so some T cells may come from the graft donor.

V is TRBV11-2 and J is TRBJ1-5; possible D gene TRBD1, 6 bases. The length of the CDR3 is 16 residues. Germline V gene lookup returns CDR1 SGHAT and CDR2 FQNNGV. V was shortened by 5 bases and J by 4 bases, with 18 bases between the two germline ends. CDR3 loop: CASSLRGGGLNQPQHF. CDR3 in DNA: TGTGCCAGCAGCCTTAGAGGCGGGGGGCTTAATCAGCCCCAGCATTTT.

J is TRBJ2-3 and V is TRBV9; D uncertain. This CDR3 is 12 amino acids long. Trimming removed 4 bases from V and 7 bases from J, with 10 bases in between. From germline, CDR1 is SGDLS and CDR2 YYNGEE. CDR3 coding DNA: TGTGCCAGCAGCCCTCCAAGTTATACGCAGTATTTT. Translated: CASSPPSYTQYF.